The entry that follows covers one T cell receptor beta chain sequence. The sample belongs to a study of graft-versus-host responses after intestinal transplantation. V trimming: 1 base; J trimming: 1 base; junction bases outside the gene matches: 4. There are 16 residues in the CDR3. CDR1 and CDR2 (germline): LGHNA, YSLEER. Repertoires were generated with immunoSEQ multiplex PCR, while TCRdb's copy carries only in-frame clones and drops some. This sample has tens of thousands of clones, with about 88% found just once. The chain uses TRBV4-3 and TRBJ1-1; 9 bases line up with TRBD1. This TCR came from a human patient who received an intestinal transplant, so some T cells may come from the graft donor. Sequencing used PBMCs, obtained just over 64 days after intestinal transplantation. CDR3 sequence (DNA): TGCGCCAGCAGCCAAGGGGACAGGGCAGGGAACACTGAAGCTTTCTTT. It translates to CASSQGDRAGNTEAFF.